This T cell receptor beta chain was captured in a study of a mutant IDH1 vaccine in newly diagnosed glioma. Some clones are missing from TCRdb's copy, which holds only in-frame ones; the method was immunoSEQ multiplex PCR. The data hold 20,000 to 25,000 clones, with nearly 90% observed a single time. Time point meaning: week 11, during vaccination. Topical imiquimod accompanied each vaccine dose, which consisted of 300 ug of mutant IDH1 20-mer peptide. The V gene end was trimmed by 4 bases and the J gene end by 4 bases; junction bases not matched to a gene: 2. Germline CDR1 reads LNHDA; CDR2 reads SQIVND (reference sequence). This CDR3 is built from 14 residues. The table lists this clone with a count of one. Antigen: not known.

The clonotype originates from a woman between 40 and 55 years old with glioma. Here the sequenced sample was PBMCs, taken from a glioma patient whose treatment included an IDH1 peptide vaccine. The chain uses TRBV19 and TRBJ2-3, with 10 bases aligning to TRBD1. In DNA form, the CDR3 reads TGTGCCAGTAGTACCGGGACAGGGGCAGATACGCAGTATTTT. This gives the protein CASSTGTGADTQYF.